These 21 T cell receptor beta chains were sequenced from one sample in a study of T cells in Graves' hyperthyroidism and ophthalmopathy. There were TCR beta CDR3 regions amplified from RNA transcripts. Initially, a first-round RT-PCR of the TCR CDR3 employed the HTBI primer set. TCRdb ran MiXCR on the multiplex PCR reads and lists one entry per CDR3 protein. The sample lists 200,000 or so distinct CDR3 sequences, roughly a sixth occurring once. Sequencing was carried out using blood. Receptors were obtained from a woman aged 45-60 years with Graves' hyperthyroidism.

This clonotype was observed at least ten times. V gene TRBV3-1 combines with J gene TRBJ1-1, with no clear D. The CDR3 extends over 12 amino acids. V lost 1 base to trimming and J lost 5 bases, with 5 bases between them. CDR1 LGHDT and CDR2 YNNKEL come from the germline V gene (reference sequence). CDR3 residues: CASSQVPTEAFF. CDR3 nucleotide sequence: TGTGCCAGCAGCCAAGTCCCAACTGAAGCTTTCTTT.

This clonotype has at least ten counts. As DNA, the CDR3 is TGTGCCAGCAGGAACAGGGGTTCGGGGGAGCAGTACTTC. This translates into CASRNRGSGEQYF. The chain is built from TRBV7-2 and TRBJ2-7; 7 nucleotides match TRBD1. Germline lookup yields CDR1 SGHTA and CDR2 FQGNSA. There are 13 residues in the CDR3. V was pared by 6 bases and J by 7 bases, with 9 bases of the junction left unmatched.

The rearrangement joins TRBV10-3 to TRBJ2-7; 11 bases are shared with TRBD1. J lost 5 bases, V lost 6 bases, and 12 bases had no gene match. This CDR3 contains 16 residues. In germline, CDR1 is ENHRY, CDR2 SYGVKD. DNA for the CDR3: TGTGCCATCAGCCCTCAAGCCCCGGACAGGGGGCACGAGCAGTACTTC. This sequence encodes CAISPQAPDRGHEQYF.

The chain employs TRBV3-1 and TRBJ2-1; perhaps TRBD2 as D (6 bases). V lost 0 bases and J 3 bases, leaving 15 bases between the germline ends. Germline-derived CDR1 and CDR2 are LGHDT and YNNKEL (reference sequence). CDR3 size: 17 residues. The CDR3: CASSQESSSGLYNEQFF. The DNA for the CDR3 is TGTGCCAGCAGCCAAGAATCATCCAGCGGGCTCTACAATGAGCAGTTCTTC.

At least ten counts were recorded for this clonotype. CDR3 sequence (DNA): TGTGCCAGCAGCAACCAGCGATACGAGCAGTACTTC. Protein sequence: CASSNQRYEQYF. The chain has TRBV7-9 and TRBJ2-7; D remains ambiguous. The CDR3 contains 12 residues. The V end was cut by 5 bases, the J end by 4 bases, with 9 bases between. The germline V gene has CDR1 SEHNR and CDR2 FQNEAQ (reference sequence). The entire variable domain, with the rest obtained from reference TRBV7-9 and TRBJ2-7, is as follows: DTGVSQNPRHKITKRGQNVTFRCDPISEHNRLYWYRQTLGQGPEFLTYFQNEAQLEKSRLLSDRFSAERPKGSFSTLEIQRTEQGDSAMYLCASSNQRYEQYFGPGTRLTVT.

The sample holds many counts of this clonotype. V gene TRBV27 combines with J gene TRBJ2-3; 8 bases align to TRBD1. Germline CDR1 reads MNHEY; CDR2 reads SMNVEV (reference sequence). V lost 4 bases, J lost 4 bases, and 13 bases stayed unmatched. The CDR3 sequence is 17 residues long. This chain's CDR3 is CASSSGRGPTWADTQYF. CDR3 DNA sequence: TGTGCCAGCAGTTCGGGCAGGGGGCCAACGTGGGCAGATACGCAGTATTTT.

The chain employs TRBV2 and TRBJ1-1, with D perhaps matching TRBD1 (6 bases). This CDR3 is 13 amino acids long. The V and J ends lost 6 bases and 7 bases respectively, with 15 bases between them. Per the germline V gene, CDR1 is SNHLY and CDR2 is FYNNEI. For the CDR3, the DNA is TGTGCCAGCAGCTCCCAGGGGAAAGGTGAAGCTTTCTTT. Translating it yields CASSSQGKGEAFF.

The chain links TRBV9 to TRBJ1-2, with a possible D match to TRBD1 (6 bases). Germline loops: CDR1 SGDLS, CDR2 YYNGEE. The V gene lost 4 bases and the J gene lost 5 bases, with 18 bases spanning the gap. The CDR3 sequence is 15 residues long. CDR3 region: CASSPSAQGIYGYTF. CDR3 DNA sequence: TGTGCCAGCAGCCCCTCGGCCCAGGGGATTTATGGCTACACCTTC. Full variable domain (missing parts from reference TRBV9 and TRBJ1-2): DSGVTQTPKHLITATGQRVTLRCSPRSGDLSVYWYQQSLDQGLQFLIQYYNGEERAKGNILERFSAQQFPDLHSELNLSSLELGDSALYFCASSPSAQGIYGYTFGSGTRLTVV.

This clonotype was picked up many times. The rearrangement links TRBV20-1 to TRBJ2-7; D gene unclear. The germline gives CDR1 DFQATT, CDR2 SNEGSKA (reference sequence). Trimming shortened V by 5 bases and J by 7 bases, and 9 bases separated the two germline ends. CDR3 length equals 10 residues. Here the CDR3 DNA reads TGCAGTGCTTTAGCCGGGGAGCAGTACTTC. Translating it yields CSALAGEQYF.

This clonotype was recorded many times. The chain links TRBV7-9 to TRBJ2-7, with 7 bases matching TRBD1. J gave up 4 bases and V 5 bases, and 8 bases lay outside the gene matches. The CDR3 is 14 residues long. Germline V gives CDR1 SEHNR, CDR2 FQNEAQ (reference sequence). Here the CDR3 reads CASSTSGTDYEQYF. In DNA, the CDR3 is TGTGCCAGCAGCACCTCCGGGACAGATTACGAGCAGTACTTC. The full variable domain, rest sourced from reference TRBV7-9 and TRBJ2-7, is DTGVSQNPRHKITKRGQNVTFRCDPISEHNRLYWYRQTLGQGPEFLTYFQNEAQLEKSRLLSDRFSAERPKGSFSTLEIQRTEQGDSAMYLCASSTSGTDYEQYFGPGTRLTVT.

Note on this clonotype: A much bigger clone sits one base away, suggesting this may be a read error. V is TRBV12-3 or TRBV12-4 and J is TRBJ2-7, with TRBD1 identical over 11 bases. Trimming removed 3 bases from V and 7 bases from J; junction bases left unmatched: 2. The CDR3 is 13 amino acids. Here the CDR3 reads CASSLDRGPEQYF. CDR3 nucleotide sequence: TGTGCCAGCAGTTTGGACAGGGGGCCTGAGCAGTACTTC.

This clonotype was picked up many times. The V gene is TRBV3-1, the J gene TRBJ1-2; D might be TRBD1 (6 bases). Looked up from germline, CDR1 is LGHDT and CDR2 is YNNKEL (reference sequence). Trimming removed 3 bases from V and 3 bases from J, with 14 bases in between. The CDR3 consists of 15 residues. CDR3 sequence (DNA): TGTGCCAGCAGCCAGAACGACAGGAGCTACTATGGCTACACCTTC. Translating gives CASSQNDRSYYGYTF. Full variable domain (rest looked up from reference TRBV3-1 and TRBJ1-2): DTAVSQTPKYLVTQMGNDKSIKCEQNLGHDTMYWYKQDSKKFLKIMFSYNNKELIINETVPNRFSPKSPDKAHLNLHINSLELGDSAVYFCASSQNDRSYYGYTFGSGTRLTVV.

The table lists this clonotype with many counts. The rearrangement links TRBV4-1 to TRBJ2-7; 8 positions agree with TRBD2. In germline, CDR1 is MGHRA, CDR2 YSYEKL. The CDR3 loop spans 16 amino acids. J was trimmed by 1 base and V by 1 base; bases with no gene match: 6. The CDR3 protein is CASSQGVGGRSYEQYF. The DNA of the CDR3 is TGCGCCAGCAGCCAAGGTGTGGGCGGGAGGTCCTACGAGCAGTACTTC.

This clonotype was detected only a few times. V is TRBV18 and J is TRBJ1-3; TRBD1 might be the D (6 bases). The germline V and J ends were trimmed by 5 bases and 1 base, with 12 bases remaining between them. CDR1 and CDR2 (germline): KGHSH, LQKENI. The CDR3 loop spans 15 amino acids. Written as DNA, the CDR3 is TGTGCCAGCTCAGCTGGACAGAATTCTGGAAACACCATATATTTT. It codes for CASSAGQNSGNTIYF.

CDR3 residues: CASSIGQPNQPQHF. The CDR3 nucleotides read TGTGCCAGTAGTATAGGTCAGCCCAATCAGCCCCAGCATTTT. The gene calls are TRBV19 and TRBJ1-5; no reliable D call. Deletions cut 1 base from V and 3 bases from J, with 7 bases between. The CDR3 contains 14 residues. Looked up from germline, CDR1 is LNHDA and CDR2 is SQIVND (reference sequence).

This sequence joins TRBV20-1 and TRBJ1-6, with TRBD1 as a possible D gene (5 bases). This CDR3 comprises 16 residues. The ends were cut back, 4 bases at V and 14 bases at J, with 27 bases in the middle. Germline CDR1 reads DFQATT; CDR2 reads SNEGSKA (reference sequence). The CDR3 loop reads CSANLGGVIGDVTLHF. The CDR3 nucleotides read TGCAGTGCTAACCTCGGGGGGGTTATCGGTGATGTCACCCTCCACTTT.

This clonotype occurred a few times. The chain couples TRBV5-1 to TRBJ2-7; 13 bases line up with TRBD2. The CDR3 has 17 residues. CDR1 is SGHRS, CDR2 YFSETQ, per germline. Germline trimming cut 0 bases from V and 2 bases from J; bases unmatched to any gene: 5. This CDR3 is CASSLGLAGGPPYEQYF. DNA for the CDR3: TGCGCCAGCAGCTTGGGACTAGCGGGAGGTCCCCCCTACGAGCAGTACTTC.

This clonotype was seen a few times. The chain links TRBV5-4 to TRBJ2-2; 10 bases are shared with TRBD2. V dropped 4 bases and J dropped 2; count of bases not matched to a gene: 5. In germline, CDR1 is SGHNT, CDR2 YYREEE (reference sequence). This CDR3 region has 16 residues. The DNA of the CDR3 is TGTGCCAGCAGCCAGGGGACTAGCGCCAACACCGGGGAGCTGTTTTTT. Its translation: CASSQGTSANTGELFF.

This clonotype was recorded at least ten times. The V and J genes are TRBV12-3 or TRBV12-4 and TRBJ2-7, with 8 bases identical to TRBD1. Trimming removed 4 bases from V and 2 bases from J; junction bases left unmatched: 7. The CDR3 runs to 15 residues. CDR3 loop: CASSSTSGGAYEQYF. The CDR3 DNA reads as TGTGCCAGCAGTTCCACCTCAGGGGGCGCCTACGAGCAGTACTTC.

This clonotype appeared once. The chain employs TRBV29-1 and TRBJ2-7; D is undetermined. The CDR3 spans 11 residues. The germline V gene has CDR1 SQVTM and CDR2 ANQGSEA. Trimming took off 6 bases at V and 2 bases at J, with 8 bases between the two ends. This CDR3 is CSVIYTYEQYF. In nucleotides, the CDR3 is TGCAGCGTAATATACACCTACGAGCAGTACTTC.

In this sample, this clonotype turned up many times. J is TRBJ1-6 and V is TRBV20-1; D is ambiguous. Trimming shortened V by 0 bases and J by 7 bases, and 10 bases separated the two germline ends. The germline V gene has CDR1 DFQATT and CDR2 SNEGSKA (reference sequence). The CDR3 totals 14 residues. The CDR3 loop reads CSAREVDKNSPLHF. The CDR3 nucleotides read TGCAGTGCTAGAGAAGTGGATAAAAATTCACCCCTCCACTTT.